This T cell receptor beta chain was documented in a study of blood T cell repertoires in COVID-19. Study-level information: T cells, B-cell-depleted T cells, or PBMCs provided the cDNA or gDNA that served as material.

The CDR3 has 16 amino acids. Germline CDR1 is SGHTA and CDR2 is FQGNSA. Deletions cut 1 base from V and 4 bases from J, with 14 bases between. The assay was immunoSEQ multiplex PCR, and TCRdb's table has in-frame clones only and misses some. The sample has a few hundred thousand clones, approximately 88% seen once. Input material: PBMCs or T cells enriched from blood (not recorded which). The chain is built from TRBV7-2 and TRBJ1-5, with a possible D match to TRBD1 (5 bases). The receptor was isolated from a woman between 40 and 55 years old who had been exposed to COVID-19. The CDR3 DNA follows: TGTGCCAGCAGCTTAGAAAGCCCGGCAGGGAATCAGCCCCAGCATTTT. Translated: CASSLESPAGNQPQHF. The whole variable domain, filled in from reference TRBV7-2 and TRBJ1-5, reads GAGVSQSPSNKVTEKGKDVELRCDPISGHTALYWYRQSLGQGLEFLIYFQGNSAPDKSGLPSDRFSAERTGGSVSTLTIQRTQQEDSAVYLCASSLESPAGNQPQHFGDGTRLSIL.